This is a list of T cell receptor beta chains from one sample in a study of T cell clones after liver transplantation. Clones were read by immunoSEQ multiplex PCR, and TCRdb kept only the in-frame ones, dropping some. The sample yields 25,000 to 35,000 clones, around 94% seen once. Specimen: CD8+ T cells from blood, collected 12 months after liver transplant. The origin of the receptors is a human patient who received a liver transplant. Some T cells may possibly be graft donor cells. Both conserved end residues are part of each CDR3. D genes are given only for firm matches. Size values are once, few and many counts, or a class for expanded clones, and some rows have none.

CASSLLAGGYYEQFF TGTGCCAGCAGTCTACTCGCGGGAGGGTACTATGAGCAGTTCTTC TRBV27 TRBD2 . TRBJ2-1
CANILQGILYSNQPQHF TGTGCCAATATCCTACAGGGCATACTTTATAGCAATCAGCCCCAGCATTTT TRBV18 . . TRBJ1-5
CASSDDGYGQPQHF TGTGCCAGCAGTGACGACGGCTATGGGCAGCCCCAGCATTTT TRBV27 . . TRBJ1-5
CASSVGGENTEAFF TGTGCCAGCAGCGTAGGCGGGGAGAACACTGAAGCTTTCTTT TRBV9 . . TRBJ1-1
CASSAQGGPNTEAFF TGTGCCAGCAGCGCCCAGGGGGGCCCGAACACTGAAGCTTTCTTT TRBV9 TRBD1 . TRBJ1-1
CASSDGTGPNEKLFF TGTGCCAGCAGTGACGGGACAGGCCCCAATGAAAAACTGTTTTTT TRBV27 TRBD1 . TRBJ1-4
CASSPQAGGPNEQFF TGTGCCAGCAGCCCCCAAGCGGGAGGGCCCAATGAGCAGTTCTTC TRBV7-3 TRBD2 . TRBJ2-1
CARSLPKLENTEAFF TGTGCCAGAAGCTTGCCAAAGTTAGAGAACACTGAAGCTTTCTTT TRBV5-3 . . TRBJ1-1
CASSLKGGRWSEAFF TGTGCCAGCAGCCTAAAGGGTGGCAGATGGTCTGAAGCTTTCTTT TRBV27 . . TRBJ1-1
CASSQESGVWQFF TGCGCCAGCAGCCAAGAGTCGGGAGTGTGGCAGTTCTTC TRBV4-1 . . TRBJ2-1
CASSPRDGDRNTEAFF TGCGCCAGCAGCCCGAGGGATGGGGACAGGAACACTGAAGCTTTCTTT TRBV4-1 TRBD1 . TRBJ1-1
CASSFLQGNTEAFF TGTGCCAGCAGTTTTCTTCAGGGGAACACTGAAGCTTTCTTT TRBV27 . . TRBJ1-1
CASKLAAQETQYF TGTGCCAGCAAACTCGCGGCACAAGAGACCCAGTACTTC TRBV7-6 . . TRBJ2-5
CASSRRIGALSSGANVLTF TGTGCCAGCAGCCGAAGAATCGGGGCTTTGTCCTCTGGGGCCAACGTCCTGACTTTC TRBV11-2 . . TRBJ2-6
CASSAGTSSYNEQFF TGTGCCAGCAGCGCCGGGACTTCCTCCTACAATGAGCAGTTCTTC TRBV27 . . TRBJ2-1
CASSASQGGVKAFF TGTGCCAGCAGTGCATCGCAGGGGGGAGTTAAAGCTTTCTTT TRBV25-1 TRBD1 . TRBJ1-1
CASRYRDNHYEQYF TGTGCCAGCAGGTACCGGGACAACCACTACGAGCAGTACTTC TRBV5-6 . once TRBJ2-7
CASSKTSQSGEQYF TGTGCCAGCAGCAAGACTAGTCAATCAGGGGAGCAGTACTTC TRBV7-9 . . TRBJ2-7
CASSLGSRYEQYF TGTGCCAGCAGTTTAGGCAGCAGGTACGAGCAGTACTTC TRBV27 . . TRBJ2-7
CAITGGQTYEQYF TGTGCCATCACCGGGGGACAGACCTACGAGCAGTACTTC TRBV10-3 . . TRBJ2-7
CASSETQARNQPQHF TGTGCCAGCAGTGAGACCCAGGCTCGCAATCAGCCCCAGCATTTT TRBV2 . . TRBJ1-5
CASSRGLSYEQYF TGTGCCAGCAGCCGCGGACTATCCTACGAGCAGTACTTC TRBV11-2 . . TRBJ2-7
CASSPLGQSSQPQHF TGTGCCAGCAGCCCACTGGGACAGAGTAGCCAGCCCCAGCATTTT TRBV27 TRBD1 . TRBJ1-5
CASSLDLEDEQYF TGTGCCAGCAGCTTAGACCTCGAGGACGAGCAGTACTTC TRBV11-3 . . TRBJ2-7
CASNDNHNEQFF TGTGCCAGCAACGACAATCACAATGAGCAGTTCTTC TRBV2 . . TRBJ2-1
CASSITDSGNTIYF TGTGCCAGTAGTATTACAGACTCTGGAAACACCATATATTTT TRBV19 . . TRBJ1-3